This is a list of T cell receptor beta chains from one sample in a study of T cell responses to AZD1222 COVID-19 vaccine. This table comes from immunoSEQ multiplex PCR, and its TCRdb copy is limited to in-frame clones, with some not included. Of approximately 160,000 clones listed, around 90% were seen once; the top ten hold around 0.99%. The material sequenced was peripheral blood, taken 28 days after the second AZD1222 dose. The source of these receptors is an adult who received the AZD1222 COVID-19 vaccine. Both conserved end residues are part of each CDR3. The D gene is left open where the match is weak. The size field is filled for only some rows; it gives once, few, many or a size class.

V: TRBV11-1
J: TRBJ2-1
D: TRBD2
size: once
CDR3: CASSPGLAHNEQFF
DNA: TGTGCCAGCAGCCCGGGACTAGCCCACAATGAGCAGTTCTTC

V: TRBV5-1
J: TRBJ2-6
D: TRBD1
size: .
CDR3: CASSSPGQSSSGANVLTF
DNA: TGCGCCAGCAGCTCCCCGGGACAGAGCTCCTCTGGGGCCAACGTCCTGACTTTC

V: TRBV6-1
J: TRBJ1-2
D: TRBD1
size: .
CDR3: CASSDRVDRGYGYTF
DNA: TGTGCCAGCAGTGACCGGGTGGACAGGGGCTATGGCTACACCTTC

V: TRBV5-1
J: TRBJ1-1
D: .
size: .
CDR3: CASSLQGDTEAFF
DNA: TGCGCCAGCAGCTTACAAGGGGACACTGAAGCTTTCTTT

V: TRBV3-1/TRBV3-2
J: TRBJ2-1
D: TRBD2
size: .
CDR3: CASSQGLADEQFF
DNA: TGTGCCAGCAGCCAAGGACTAGCGGATGAGCAGTTCTTC

V: TRBV4-2
J: TRBJ1-1
D: .
size: .
CDR3: CASSQVRNLNTEAFF
DNA: TGTGCCAGCAGCCAAGTACGGAACCTGAACACTGAAGCTTTCTTT

V: TRBV3-1/TRBV3-2
J: TRBJ1-2
D: TRBD1
size: once
CDR3: CASSSAGTGYGYTF
DNA: TGTGCCAGCAGTTCTGCCGGGACAGGGTATGGCTACACCTTC

V: TRBV6-1
J: TRBJ2-1
D: .
size: .
CDR3: CASSEHLATRYNEQFF
DNA: TGTGCCAGCAGTGAGCACCTAGCGACCCGCTACAATGAGCAGTTCTTC

V: TRBV19
J: TRBJ1-6
D: .
size: .
CDR3: CASSMAHGDNSPLHF
DNA: TGTGCCAGTAGTATGGCGCACGGGGATAATTCACCCCTCCACTTT

V: TRBV14
J: TRBJ2-5
D: .
size: .
CDR3: CASSLQETQYF
DNA: TGTGCCAGCAGCTTGCAAGAGACCCAGTACTTC

V: TRBV4-2
J: TRBJ2-7
D: .
size: once
CDR3: CASSPNSLYMRARYDLYEQYF
DNA: TGTGCCAGCAGCCCAAACTCACTCTACATGAGGGCGCGGTACGACCTCTACGAGCAGTACTTC

V: TRBV5-6
J: TRBJ2-7
D: .
size: .
CDR3: CASSLEGRREQYF
DNA: TGTGCCAGCAGCTTGGAGGGCCGTAGAGAGCAGTACTTC

V: TRBV3-1/TRBV3-2
J: TRBJ1-1
D: .
size: .
CDR3: CASSQGMQRNTEAFF
DNA: TGTGCCAGCAGCCAAGGGATGCAGAGGAACACTGAAGCTTTCTTT

V: TRBV2
J: TRBJ1-2
D: TRBD1
size: .
CDR3: CASSPGTGNYGYTF
DNA: TGTGCCAGCAGTCCCGGGACAGGGAACTATGGCTACACCTTC

V: TRBV19
J: TRBJ2-5
D: TRBD1
size: .
CDR3: CASSTRQGRRETQYF
DNA: TGTGCCAGTAGTACCAGACAGGGGAGGCGGGAGACCCAGTACTTC

V: TRBV18
J: TRBJ1-4
D: .
size: .
CDR3: CASSLSIPATNEKLFF
DNA: TGTGCCAGCTCACTATCCATCCCTGCAACTAATGAAAAACTGTTTTTT

V: TRBV10-1
J: TRBJ2-1
D: TRBD2
size: .
CDR3: CASRVCSGVSWDEQFF
DNA: TGCGCCAGCCGCGTATGTAGCGGGGTATCGTGGGATGAGCAGTTCTTC

V: TRBV6-6
J: TRBJ2-7
D: .
size: .
CDR3: CASSRVGYEQYF
DNA: TGTGCCAGCAGCAGGGTCGGATACGAGCAGTACTTC

V: TRBV9
J: TRBJ1-2
D: .
size: .
CDR3: CASSVAEGAHYGYTF
DNA: TGTGCCAGCAGCGTAGCTGAAGGGGCCCACTATGGCTACACCTTC

V: TRBV24-1
J: TRBJ2-2
D: .
size: .
CDR3: CATSDSRAGTGELFF
DNA: TGTGCCACCAGTGATAGTAGGGCGGGCACCGGGGAGCTGTTTTTT

V: TRBV7-6
J: TRBJ2-2
D: .
size: once
CDR3: CASSLAYLGNTGELFF
DNA: TGTGCCAGCAGCTTAGCTTACCTGGGGAACACCGGGGAGCTGTTTTTT

V: TRBV6-5
J: TRBJ1-1
D: .
size: .
CDR3: CASSYSVVTEAFF
DNA: TGTGCCAGCAGTTACTCGGTTGTCACTGAAGCTTTCTTT

V: TRBV7-2
J: TRBJ2-1
D: TRBD2
size: .
CDR3: CASSPTGTSGRYNEQFF
DNA: TGTGCCAGCAGCCCTACCGGGACTAGCGGGCGGTACAATGAGCAGTTCTTC

V: TRBV12-3/TRBV12-4
J: TRBJ2-4
D: .
size: .
CDR3: CASSLGGSNIQYF
DNA: TGTGCCAGCAGTTTGGGCGGGTCGAACATTCAGTACTTC

V: TRBV7-8
J: TRBJ2-2
D: .
size: .
CDR3: CASSFFDSPTGELFF
DNA: TGTGCCAGCAGCTTTTTCGACAGCCCTACCGGGGAGCTGTTTTTT

V: TRBV7-6
J: TRBJ2-7
D: .
size: .
CDR3: CASSPGHYEQYF
DNA: TGTGCCAGCAGCCCGGGACACTACGAGCAGTACTTC

V: TRBV7-9
J: TRBJ2-1
D: TRBD2
size: .
CDR3: CASSPPGGGTYNEQFF
DNA: TGTGCCAGCAGCCCCCCCGGCGGGGGGACCTACAATGAGCAGTTCTTC

V: TRBV29-1
J: TRBJ2-3
D: TRBD2
size: .
CDR3: CSHFSGGSTDTQYF
DNA: TGCAGTCACTTTAGCGGGGGGTCCACAGATACGCAGTATTTT

V: TRBV15
J: TRBJ1-5
D: .
size: .
CDR3: CATSRERQPQHF
DNA: TGTGCCACCAGCAGAGAACGACAGCCCCAGCATTTT

V: TRBV10-3
J: TRBJ2-7
D: TRBD1
size: .
CDR3: CAISGGQGYEQYF
DNA: TGTGCCATCAGTGGGGGACAGGGGTACGAGCAGTACTTC

V: TRBV6-5
J: TRBJ1-2
D: .
size: few
CDR3: CATKQAALVYGYTF
DNA: TGTGCCACTAAACAGGCAGCCTTGGTTTATGGCTACACCTTC

V: TRBV6-5
J: TRBJ1-4
D: .
size: .
CDR3: CASSLRGEEKLFF
DNA: TGTGCCAGCAGCTTGCGGGGGGAAGAAAAACTGTTTTTT

V: TRBV6-5
J: TRBJ1-5
D: .
size: .
CDR3: CASSSFSGLDQPQHF
DNA: TGTGCCAGCAGTTCGTTTTCAGGGTTGGATCAGCCCCAGCATTTT

V: TRBV6-6
J: TRBJ2-7
D: TRBD2
size: .
CDR3: CASRQSSGRYEQYF
DNA: TGTGCCAGCAGACAGTCTAGCGGACGATACGAGCAGTACTTC

V: TRBV2
J: TRBJ2-2
D: TRBD1
size: .
CDR3: CASSGQGNTGELFF
DNA: TGTGCCAGCAGTGGACAGGGGAACACCGGGGAGCTGTTTTTT

V: TRBV4-1
J: TRBJ2-5
D: .
size: .
CDR3: CASSHPLQGNQETQYF
DNA: TGCGCCAGCAGCCACCCATTGCAGGGGAATCAAGAGACCCAGTACTTC

V: TRBV9
J: TRBJ2-1
D: TRBD2
size: .
CDR3: CASSVSGGPIVNEQFF
DNA: TGTGCCAGCAGCGTTAGCGGGGGGCCAATCGTCAATGAGCAGTTCTTC

V: TRBV24-1
J: TRBJ1-3
D: .
size: .
CDR3: CATSDGGTSGNTIYF
DNA: TGTGCCACCAGTGACGGGGGGACGTCCGGAAACACCATATATTTT

V: TRBV6-5
J: TRBJ1-1
D: TRBD1
size: .
CDR3: CASRDADRAAFF
DNA: TGTGCCAGCAGGGATGCGGACAGGGCAGCTTTCTTT

V: TRBV2
J: TRBJ1-1
D: .
size: .
CDR3: CASSAPGYMNTEAFF
DNA: TGTGCCAGCAGTGCCCCAGGTTACATGAACACTGAAGCTTTCTTT

V: TRBV5-1
J: TRBJ1-3
D: .
size: .
CDR3: CASSLGSGNTIYF
DNA: TGCGCCAGCAGCTTGGGCTCTGGAAACACCATATATTTT

V: TRBV7-9
J: TRBJ2-5
D: TRBD2
size: .
CDR3: CASSLAGGLQETQYF
DNA: TGTGCCAGCAGCCTAGCGGGGGGCCTCCAAGAGACCCAGTACTTC

V: TRBV9
J: TRBJ1-3
D: .
size: .
CDR3: CASSVEAGKSSGNTIYF
DNA: TGTGCCAGCAGCGTAGAGGCCGGAAAAAGCTCTGGAAACACCATATATTTT

V: TRBV18
J: TRBJ2-6
D: TRBD1
size: .
CDR3: CASSTMTGAWAGANVLTF
DNA: TGTGCCAGCTCAACAATGACAGGGGCCTGGGCCGGGGCCAACGTCCTGACTTTC

V: TRBV9
J: TRBJ1-5
D: .
size: .
CDR3: CASSVAGAGRVSYSNQPQHF
DNA: TGTGCCAGCAGCGTAGCGGGCGCAGGGAGGGTGTCCTATAGCAATCAGCCCCAGCATTTT

V: TRBV3-1/TRBV3-2
J: TRBJ1-1
D: .
size: .
CDR3: CASSQTTGYLSTEAFF
DNA: TGTGCCAGCAGCCAAACCACAGGATACCTGAGCACTGAAGCTTTCTTT

V: TRBV15
J: TRBJ1-4
D: .
size: .
CDR3: CATSTEVDEAHEKLFF
DNA: TGTGCCACCAGCACGGAGGTGGACGAGGCGCATGAAAAACTGTTTTTT

V: TRBV19
J: TRBJ1-1
D: .
size: .
CDR3: CASSIDTGQPEAFF
DNA: TGTGCCAGTAGTATAGATACGGGACAACCGGAAGCTTTCTTT

V: TRBV25-1
J: TRBJ1-6
D: .
size: .
CDR3: CASSEGTGFSPLHF
DNA: TGTGCCAGCAGTGAAGGAACAGGGTTTTCGCCCCTCCACTTT

V: TRBV7-9
J: TRBJ1-4
D: .
size: few
CDR3: CASSPQGSENEKLFF
DNA: TGTGCCAGCAGCCCACAGGGTTCGGAAAATGAAAAACTGTTTTTT

V: TRBV6-6
J: TRBJ2-1
D: .
size: .
CDR3: CASSYVGAGWGNEQFF
DNA: TGTGCCAGCAGTTACGTCGGGGCAGGGTGGGGCAATGAGCAGTTCTTC

V: TRBV27
J: TRBJ2-7
D: .
size: .
CDR3: CASSSPGSAQYF
DNA: TGTGCCAGCAGTTCCCCAGGGAGCGCGCAGTACTTC

V: TRBV10-3
J: TRBJ2-3
D: TRBD2
size: .
CDR3: CAIGRTSGGSTDTQYF
DNA: TGTGCCATCGGCAGGACTAGCGGGGGATCCACAGATACGCAGTATTTT

V: TRBV2
J: TRBJ1-2
D: .
size: .
CDR3: CASSAGYGYTF
DNA: TGTGCCAGCAGTGCGGGGTATGGCTACACCTTC

V: TRBV29-1
J: TRBJ2-7
D: TRBD1
size: once
CDR3: CSGTGDGEQYF
DNA: TGCAGCGGGACAGGGGACGGCGAGCAGTACTTC